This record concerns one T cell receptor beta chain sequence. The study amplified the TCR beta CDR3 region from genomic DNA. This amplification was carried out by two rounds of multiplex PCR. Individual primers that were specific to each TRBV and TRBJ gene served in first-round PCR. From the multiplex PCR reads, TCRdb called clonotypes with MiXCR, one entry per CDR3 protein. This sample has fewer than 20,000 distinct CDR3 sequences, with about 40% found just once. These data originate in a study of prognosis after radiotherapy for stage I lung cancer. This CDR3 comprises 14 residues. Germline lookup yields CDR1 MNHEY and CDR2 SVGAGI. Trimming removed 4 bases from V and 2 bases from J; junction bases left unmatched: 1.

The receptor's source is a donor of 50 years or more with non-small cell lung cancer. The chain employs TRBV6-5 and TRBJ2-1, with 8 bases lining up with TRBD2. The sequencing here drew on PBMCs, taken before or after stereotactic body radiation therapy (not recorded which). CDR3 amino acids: CASSFSGTYNEQFF. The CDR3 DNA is TGTGCCAGCAGTTTTAGCGGGACCTACAATGAGCAGTTCTTC.